This T cell receptor (beta chain) was observed in a study of glioma-infiltrating T cells after dendritic cell vaccination listed by TCRdb under 2016. Context from the whole study: The cohort comprised approximately 15 glioblastoma patients from Phase I and II dendritic cell vaccination trials, 9 newly diagnosed and 6 with recurrent disease. Autologous tumor lysate-pulsed dendritic cell vaccination was administered to the patients between the early 2000s and the early 2010s. To make the vaccine, monocyte-derived dendritic cells were cultured for roughly seven days with IL-4 and GM-CSF and then pulsed overnight with autologous tumor lysate. TCR sequencing metrics, including TIL content and tumor-blood repertoire overlap, were correlated with survival after dendritic cell vaccination. Patients received three intradermal dendritic cell vaccine injections at biweekly intervals in the arm below the axilla. Tumor-infiltrating lymphocyte content was quantified and tumor and blood repertoires were compared in dendritic cell-vaccinated glioblastoma patients by deep sequencing of TCR beta CDR3 regions. Study-wide findings and limitations: After dendritic cell vaccination, a higher estimated pretreatment TIL content predicted longer time to progression and longer overall survival. The cohort was small and heterogeneous, with few patients having full blood and tumor sets and even fewer initial-recurrent tumor pairs. No direct relationship between TCR clonality and survival was found, suggesting a diverse polyclonal response may matter. The three-group TCR overlap response model was characterized as speculative, and prospective validation of the model was stated to be required.

A note on this clone: Its target antigen remains unknown. Base qualities were left out, and no much larger clone turns up one base away.

CDR1 and CDR2 are drawn from the germline V gene (reference sequence): SGHNT, YYREEE. The trim is 7 bases for V and 3 bases for J, with a gap of 13 bases between the germline ends. Spanning cysteine to phenylalanine, the CDR3 consists of 13 amino acids. The entry retains the CDR3 DNA only, 39 bases that are in frame from base 1. The immunoSEQ assay amplified TCRB CDR3 regions from 1.5 to 2.5 micrograms of genomic DNA, or from all available DNA when less than that amount was available. The multiplex PCR relied on 60 forward primers for TCR V beta segments and 13 reverse primers for J beta segments. To estimate the number of reads per starting template, synthetic control templates were added to each sample at limiting dilution. Sequencing produced 87 bp reads on the Illumina HiSeq System. The source study handled its data this way. PCR and sequencing errors were removed by a nearest neighbor algorithm that merged closely related sequences. TCR overlap was defined as the percentage of unique tumor TCR beta sequences that were also present in the same patient's peripheral blood. TCRdb's version of the immuneACCESS table is confined to in-frame rearrangements and falls short of the full clone set. An unresolved V gene accounts for under half of the shortfall where checked; the remainder is of unknown origin. For V, J and clone size, that table is used; D and trimming come from the DNA. The sample data list under 130,000 clones, and 90% of these were observed just once. The leading ten clones occupy approximately 2.7% of the sample.

The intended sense of this specimen's time point label: after dendritic cell vaccination, including at tumor progression/relapse. To be selected, patients needed enough residual fresh-frozen tumor tissue and more than two years of available survival data. Although molecular status otherwise differed among the glioblastoma patients, no patient had an isocitrate dehydrogenase mutation. PBMC collection took place before vaccination, two weeks after the third vaccination, and at tumor progression if progression occurred. The Qiagen DNeasy Blood extraction Kit was used to extract genomic DNA. The TCR sequence derives from a human donor with glioblastoma. In this chain, TRBV5-4 is recombined with TRBJ1-1; a tentative D match to TRBD1 spans 6 bases. This material consisted of blood, taken after dendritic cell vaccination. DNA sequence: TGTGCCAGCCTGGAGGCAGGGGACACTGAAGCTTTCTTT. This gives the protein CASLEAGDTEAFF. The full variable domain, completed from the reference TRBV5-4 and TRBJ1-1 proteins outside the CDR3, reads ETGVTQSPTHLIKTRGQQVTLRCSSQSGHNTVSWYQQALGQGPQFIFQYYREEENGRGNFPPRFSGLQFPNYSSELNVNALELDDSALYLCASLEAGDTEAFFGQGTRLTVV.